Listed here are 13 T cell receptor beta chains from one sample, sequenced in a study of blood T cell repertoires in COVID-19. TCRdb keeps only in-frame clones here, not all; method: immunoSEQ multiplex PCR. Among approximately 330,000 clones, 85% to 90% were seen once, and the ten largest hold about 9.4%. The material sequenced was PBMCs or T cells enriched from blood (not recorded which). These receptors were taken from a woman aged 30 to 39 who had recovered from COVID-19.

This clone was found a few times. The V call is TRBV2, the J call TRBJ1-1; perhaps TRBD1 as D (6 bases). V was clipped by 3 bases and J by 5 bases, with 10 bases between them. Germline CDR1 is SNHLY and CDR2 is FYNNEI. CDR3 length equals 13 residues. DNA for the CDR3: TGTGCCAGCAGTGACCAGGGGTGGACTGAAGCTTTCTTT. This sequence encodes CASSDQGWTEAFF.

This clone has more than one count but fewer than ten. The chain is built from TRBV6-5 and TRBJ2-7; 8 nucleotides align to TRBD1. The ends lost 4 bases at V and 8 bases at J; junction bases unmatched: 10. CDR3 size: 14 residues. From germline, CDR1 is MNHEY and CDR2 SVGAGI. CDR3: CASSSTGQGIKQYF. CDR3 DNA sequence: TGTGCCAGCAGTTCAACCGGACAGGGCATCAAGCAGTACTTC.

The chain links TRBV6-2 or TRBV6-3 to TRBJ2-5; 9 bases map to TRBD2. Germline assignment: CDR1 MNHEY and CDR2 SVGEGT. The CDR3 runs to 15 residues. After removal of 2 bases from V and 1 base from J, the junction contained 2 bases not matched to a gene. CDR3 DNA sequence: TGTGCCAGCAGTTACGTGACTAGCGGCCAAGAGACCCAGTACTTC. It specifies CASSYVTSGQETQYF.

The rearrangement links TRBV6-5 to TRBJ1-1, with D possibly being TRBD1 (6 bases). Germline V gives CDR1 MNHEY, CDR2 SVGAGI. The V gene lost 2 bases and the J gene lost 9 bases, with 16 bases spanning the gap. The CDR3 contains 14 residues. Written as DNA, the CDR3 is TGTGCCAGCAGTTACACACCGACAGGACCCAAAGCTTTCTTT. Its protein is CASSYTPTGPKAFF.

The V gene is TRBV19, the J gene TRBJ1-1, with a tentative D call TRBD1 (6 bases). Germline values: CDR1 LNHDA, CDR2 SQIVND (reference sequence). The V and J ends lost 5 bases and 6 bases respectively, with 13 bases between them. CDR3 length: 13 residues. DNA for the CDR3: TGTGCCAGTAGTCCTATGACAGGATCTGAAGCTTTCTTT. Protein product: CASSPMTGSEAFF. Full variable domain (remainder filled in from reference TRBV19 and TRBJ1-1): DGGITQSPKYLFRKEGQNVTLSCEQNLNHDAMYWYRQDPGQGLRLIYYSQIVNDFQKGDIAEGYSVSREKKESFPLTVTSAQKNPTAFYLCASSPMTGSEAFFGQGTRLTVV.

This chain links TRBV7-2 with TRBJ1-6, with 7 positions matching TRBD1. CDR3 length: 14 residues. The germline V gene has CDR1 SGHTA and CDR2 FQGNSA. The junction had 6 bases not matched to a gene; V was cut back by 5 bases and J by 8 bases. The CDR3 region is CASSLSGGDSPLHF. CDR3 coding DNA: TGTGCCAGCAGCCTTTCAGGGGGTGATTCACCCCTCCACTTT.

This sequence joins TRBV6-4 and TRBJ1-2, with 8 bases matching TRBD1. The CDR3 length is 16 residues. The V segment lost 2 bases and the J segment 7 bases; nucleotides outside the gene matches: 12. Looked up from germline, CDR1 is MRHNA and CDR2 is SNTAGT. The CDR3 is CASSDERTGSRSGYTF. CDR3 bases: TGTGCCAGCAGTGACGAGAGGACAGGGTCCCGGTCTGGCTACACCTTC.

The V gene is TRBV10-3, the J gene TRBJ1-4; D remains unclear. CDR1 and CDR2 from the germline V gene are ENHRY and SYGVKD. V was trimmed by 6 bases and J by 3 bases, leaving 11 bases between them. The CDR3 is made up of 14 amino acids. CDR3: CAISPIDSNEKLFF. The CDR3 bases are TGTGCCATCAGCCCGATAGACTCTAATGAAAAACTGTTTTTT.

V and J are TRBV2 and TRBJ1-6, with 9 bases lining up with TRBD1. J lost 4 bases, V lost 6 bases, and 7 bases had no gene match. The CDR3 contains 16 residues. The germline V gene encodes CDR1 SNHLY and CDR2 FYNNEI. CDR3 residues: CASSVGQGGYNSPLHF. CDR3 nucleotides: TGTGCCAGCAGCGTGGGACAGGGAGGTTATAATTCACCCCTCCACTTT.

The chain joins TRBV30 to TRBJ1-2, with D possibly being TRBD1 (5 bases). This CDR3 has 16 amino acids. Germline V lookup: CDR1 GTSNPN, CDR2 SVGIG (reference sequence). V was cut by 0 bases and J by 5 bases, with 19 bases left in between. The CDR3 sequence: CAWSVGRGALSYGYTF. DNA of the CDR3: TGTGCCTGGAGTGTAGGGAGGGGAGCACTCTCGTATGGCTACACCTTC.

V and J are TRBV10-3 and TRBJ1-5; the D gene is possibly TRBD1 (5 bases). Per the germline V gene, CDR1 is ENHRY and CDR2 is SYGVKD. CDR3 length equals 15 residues. V lost 11 bases, J lost 1 base, and 18 bases lay in between. As DNA, the CDR3 is TGTGCCGTGGGAGGGGTAGGGAACAGCAATCAGCCCCAGCATTTT. Protein product: CAVGGVGNSNQPQHF.

The chain combines TRBV3-1 (or the pseudogene TRBV3-2) with TRBJ2-2, with 10 bases identical to TRBD1. Losses at the gene ends were 7 bases for V and 7 bases for J; bases not matched to a gene: 12. This CDR3 contains 16 residues. Germline CDR1 LGHDT, CDR2 YNNKEL (reference sequence). CDR3 bases: TGTGCCAGCACCCGGGGACAGGGGATTACAAACGGGGAGCTGTTTTTT. Residues: CASTRGQGITNGELFF.

This chain connects TRBV19 to TRBJ2-1; 8 nucleotides agree with TRBD1. The CDR3 is 16 amino acids. In germline, CDR1 is LNHDA, CDR2 SQIVND (reference sequence). V shed 7 bases and J 4 bases; nucleotides not matched to a gene: 12. CDR3 loop: CASTHLGQGKYNEQFF. The CDR3 nucleotides read TGTGCCAGTACCCACCTTGGACAGGGAAAATACAATGAGCAGTTCTTC. Variable domain in full (rest from reference TRBV19 and TRBJ2-1): DGGITQSPKYLFRKEGQNVTLSCEQNLNHDAMYWYRQDPGQGLRLIYYSQIVNDFQKGDIAEGYSVSREKKESFPLTVTSAQKNPTAFYLCASTHLGQGKYNEQFFGPGTRLTVL.